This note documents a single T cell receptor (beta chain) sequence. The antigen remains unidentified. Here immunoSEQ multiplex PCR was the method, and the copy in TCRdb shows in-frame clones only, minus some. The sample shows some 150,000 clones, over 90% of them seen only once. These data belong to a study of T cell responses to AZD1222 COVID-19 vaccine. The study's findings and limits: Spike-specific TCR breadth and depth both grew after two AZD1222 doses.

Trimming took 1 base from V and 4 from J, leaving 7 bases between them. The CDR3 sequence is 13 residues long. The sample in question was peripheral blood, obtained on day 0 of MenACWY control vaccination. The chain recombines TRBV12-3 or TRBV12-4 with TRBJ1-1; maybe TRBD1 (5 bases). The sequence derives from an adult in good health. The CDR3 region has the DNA TGTGCCAGCAGTTTAGGAGGGGCCACTGAAGCTTTCTTT. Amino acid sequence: CASSLGGATEAFF.